This T cell receptor beta chain was recorded in a study of identical twins. V shed 1 base and J shed 3 bases, with 16 bases lying between them. Germline V gives CDR1 LNHNV, CDR2 YYDKDF (reference sequence). The CDR3 covers 16 residues. MiXCR, run by TCRdb on the 5' RACE reads, gives a single entry per CDR3 protein. This sample has roughly 540,000 distinct CDR3 sequences, with less than 25% found just once. The sample also formed part of further work on T cells expressing NK-cell markers. That paper adds: A range of roughly 1.0-7.0% of CD8+ T cells consisted of dominant NKG2C+ clonotypes in 6 or 7 donors.

The origin of this receptor is a young woman in good health. The chain combines TRBV15 with TRBJ2-7, with a weak D call TRBD1 (7 bases). Sequenced material: CD4+ T cells sorted from blood. DNA for the CDR3: TGTGCCACCAGCAGAGGGTGGACAGGAGGGCACTACGAGCAGTACTTC. Its translation is CATSRGWTGGHYEQYF.